A single T cell receptor beta chain is shown here with its context. Its antigen is unknown. The data belong to a study of blood T cells in healthy people across ages. Study as a whole: Template switching picked up about one barcoded beta molecule for each two T cells. Study-wide findings and caveats: There was a strong correlation between TCR beta diversity and naive T cell percentage.

With a J-beta primer mix and a sample-barcoded 5' primer, a second PCR ran 7 to 11 cycles. TCRdb passed the 5' RACE reads through MiXCR, listing each CDR3 protein once. Of 1.5 million to 2 million distinct CDR3 sequences in the sample, about 39% were seen once. After removal of 0 bases from V and 5 bases from J, the junction contained 10 bases not matched to a gene. Per the germline V gene, CDR1 is DFQATT and CDR2 is SNEGSKA (reference sequence). The CDR3 has 15 residues. This receptor was obtained from a human donor in good health. The sequenced sample consisted of blood. The gene calls are TRBV20-1 and TRBJ2-7; the match to TRBD2 covers 7 bases. The CDR3 sequence is CSARDYSGPGNEQYF. CDR3 DNA sequence: TGCAGTGCTAGAGATTATAGCGGGCCAGGGAACGAGCAGTACTTC.